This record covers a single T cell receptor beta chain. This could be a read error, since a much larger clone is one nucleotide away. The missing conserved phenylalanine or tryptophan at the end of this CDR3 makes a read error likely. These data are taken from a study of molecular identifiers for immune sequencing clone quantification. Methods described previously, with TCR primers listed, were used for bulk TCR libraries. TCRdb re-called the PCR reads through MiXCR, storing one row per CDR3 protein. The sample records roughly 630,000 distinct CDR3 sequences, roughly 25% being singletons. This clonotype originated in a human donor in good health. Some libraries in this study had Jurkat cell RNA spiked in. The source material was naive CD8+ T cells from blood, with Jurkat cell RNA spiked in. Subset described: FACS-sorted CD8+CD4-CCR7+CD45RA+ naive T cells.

CDR3 DNA: TGCAGTGCTAGAGGACGGACCCTAGCGGGAGTCTTTAAGAACATTCAGTACCTC. Protein product: CSARGRTLAGVFKNIQYL. V usage is TRBV20-1 and J usage is TRBJ2-4; TRBD2 aligns across 10 bases. The CDR3 covers 18 residues. Germline V gives CDR1 DFQATT, CDR2 SNEGSKA (reference sequence). V trimming: 1 base; J trimming: 7 bases; junction bases outside the gene matches: 16.